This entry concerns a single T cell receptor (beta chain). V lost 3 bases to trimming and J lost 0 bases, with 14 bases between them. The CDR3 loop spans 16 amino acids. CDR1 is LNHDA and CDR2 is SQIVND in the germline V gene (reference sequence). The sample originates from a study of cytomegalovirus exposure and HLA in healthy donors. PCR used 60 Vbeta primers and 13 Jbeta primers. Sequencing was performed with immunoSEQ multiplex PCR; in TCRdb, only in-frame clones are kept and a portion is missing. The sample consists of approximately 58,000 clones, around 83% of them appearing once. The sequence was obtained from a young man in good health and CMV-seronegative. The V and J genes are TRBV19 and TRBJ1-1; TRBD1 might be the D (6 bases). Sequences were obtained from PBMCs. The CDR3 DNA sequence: TGTGCCAGTAGTATTGGGGGCTGGCAGGTGAACACTGAAGCTTTCTTT. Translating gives CASSIGGWQVNTEAFF.